This T cell receptor (beta chain) was captured by sequencing in a study of blood T cell repertoires in COVID-19. J lost 4 bases, V lost 3 bases, and 7 bases had no gene match. The CDR3 sequence is 15 residues long. CDR1 ENHRY and CDR2 SYGVKD come from the germline V gene. Clones were sequenced by immunoSEQ multiplex PCR, and TCRdb holds only the in-frame ones, with some missing. This sample has under 500,000 clones, with nearly 90% found just once. The clonotype originates from a woman under 30 with acute COVID-19. The specimen was PBMCs or T cells enriched from blood (not recorded which). The V gene is TRBV10-3, the J gene TRBJ2-7; 9 bases match TRBD1. The CDR3 DNA reads TGTGCCATCAGTGATCTCGGACAGGGGCAGTACGAGCAGTACTTC. It codes for CAISDLGQGQYEQYF.